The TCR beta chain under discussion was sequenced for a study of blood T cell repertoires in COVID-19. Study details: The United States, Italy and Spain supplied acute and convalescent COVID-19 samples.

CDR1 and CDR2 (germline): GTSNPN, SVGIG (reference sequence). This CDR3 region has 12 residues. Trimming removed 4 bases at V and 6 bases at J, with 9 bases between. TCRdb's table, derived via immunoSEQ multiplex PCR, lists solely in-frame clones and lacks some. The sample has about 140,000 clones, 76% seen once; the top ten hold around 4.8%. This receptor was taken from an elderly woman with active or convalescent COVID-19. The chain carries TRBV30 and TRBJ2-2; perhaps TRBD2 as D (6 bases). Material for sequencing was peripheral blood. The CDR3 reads CAWKPGAGELFF. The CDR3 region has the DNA TGTGCCTGGAAACCGGGGGCCGGGGAGCTGTTTTTT.